Sequencing of this T cell receptor beta chain was carried out in a study of T cells in Graves' hyperthyroidism and ophthalmopathy (dated by TCRdb to the late 2010s). Looking at the study overall: Peripheral blood was collected at initial diagnosis, before any treatment. TCR V-J signatures able to tell the groups apart were searched for in a discovery cohort of 90 to 100 patients, of whom under 45 had Graves' ophthalmopathy and roughly 59 had stable Graves' hyperthyroidism. An independent validation cohort of around 19 hyperthyroidism patients and approximately 17 patients who later progressed to ophthalmopathy tested prospective prediction of ophthalmopathy. For training and testing, the 100 or so patients in the discovery cohort were randomly divided in a 7:3 ratio. The study also compared thyroid tissue and blood T-cell repertoires from about six Graves' hyperthyroidism patients. Once sampling was done, hyperthyroidism patients were given methimazole at a starting dose of 30 mg daily, whereas ophthalmopathy patients were given high-dose intravenous methylprednisolone. According to the paper, TCR Vbeta CDR3 sequencing was carried out on some 140 peripheral blood samples, which came from fewer than 50 ophthalmopathy, 70 to 80 hyperthyroidism and roughly 17 progressor patients.

The TCR beta CDR3 regions were amplified from the RNA transcripts. The TCR CDR3 was subjected to a first round of RT-PCR using the HTBI primer set and the Qiagen OneStep RT-PCR kit. The libraries were constructed in a second round of multiplex PCR and then size-selected and purified. The libraries were sequenced on an Illumina HiSeq2000 using paired-end 100 bp reads. In the paper's pipeline: SOAPnuke was used to process the raw data, removing reads that contained adapters or uncalled bases, had a mean Phred below 15, or lacked an exact match to the constant primer or identifier. COPE v1.2.5 was used to merge the high-quality paired reads, and each unique nucleotide sequence was defined as a clonotype. MiTCR v1.1 was used to align clonotypes to the IMGT TRBV, TRBD and TRBJ reference segments. The analysis was restricted to V-J combinations with a frequency above 0.0001, which together covered over 99% of the repertoires. A TCS score was defined as the ratio between F50 (clonal expansion) and ExV (chaos), using BLOSUM62-based TCRdist between CDR3 peptides within each V-J. Welch's t-statistics and random forest reduced 450 to 600 V-J features to 10 to 15, which were used in a naive Bayes classifier (R e1071). Thyroid-blood repertoire similarity was quantified with the Morisita-Horn index. TCRdb trimmed public reads at Q25 via fastp, called clones via MiXCR and kept in-frame beta chains. Merged by CDR3 protein, the rows form single entries marked with the most common genes and DNA. The V and J calls follow TCRdb's processing rather than the paper's. Within this sample are around 610,000 distinct CDR3 sequences, with about 14% of them counted one time only. The ten most abundant clones make up 4.3% of the sample.

V loses 2 bases at its end and J loses 4 bases; junction bases beyond the gene matches: 8. Based on the germline V gene, the CDR1 and CDR2 sequences are MDHEN and SYDVKM. Including the terminal cysteine and phenylalanine, the CDR3 comprises 18 residues. Only CDR3 DNA is held: 54 bases, read in frame from base 1. In the ophthalmopathy patients, disease was moderately to severely active, with a Clinical Activity Score of 3 or more, a NOSPECS grade of 4 or more, and a duration of less than 3 months. Patients with uncontrolled infections, other autoimmune diseases, pregnancy or lactation were excluded. Clinical symptoms, serum thyroxine and TRAb, thyroid ultrasound, and orbital computed tomography formed the basis for the diagnoses. PBMCs were isolated from approximately 10 ml of fresh peripheral blood by Ficoll-Paque density gradient centrifugation. Total RNA was extracted with Trizol reagent, and quality was checked on an Agilent 2100 Bioanalyzer.

Ten or more counts support this clonotype. Its antigen is currently not known. No base qualities exist here, and no much larger clone lies one base off it. Overall study outcomes, separate from this receptor: Sample size was not statistically predetermined, and investigators were not blinded to group allocation. During validation, the model predicted progression to ophthalmopathy a median of around 6 months ahead of onset, with almost 71% sensitivity and 72% to 85% specificity. A 13 V-J signature model separated ophthalmopathy from stable hyperthyroidism, with around 91% sensitivity and 81.08% specificity in cross-validation and 80%/75% in testing. Most expanded thyroid clonotypes (frequency above 0.001) were also found in blood, which suggests that blood repertoires may mirror thyroid immune responses.

The clonotype was recovered from a woman aged 40 to 50 with Graves' ophthalmopathy. The rearrangement joined TRBV28 to TRBJ2-7; 16 central nucleotides agree with TRBD2. The sequencing input was blood. The DNA sequence reads TGTGCCAGCAGTTTAGGGACTAGCGGGAGGGCTTATGAGTACGAGCAGTACTTC. This sequence encodes CASSLGTSGRAYEYEQYF.